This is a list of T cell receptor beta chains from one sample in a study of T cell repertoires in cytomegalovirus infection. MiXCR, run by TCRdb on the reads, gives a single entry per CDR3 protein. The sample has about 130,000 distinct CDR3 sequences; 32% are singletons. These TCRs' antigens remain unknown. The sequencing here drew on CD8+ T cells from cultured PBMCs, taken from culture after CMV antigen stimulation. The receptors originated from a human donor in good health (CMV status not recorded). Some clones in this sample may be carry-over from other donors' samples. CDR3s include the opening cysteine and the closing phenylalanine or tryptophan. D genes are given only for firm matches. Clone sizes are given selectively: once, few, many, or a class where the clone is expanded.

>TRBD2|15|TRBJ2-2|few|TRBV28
TGTGCCAGCAGCTTAGCGGGGACAAACACCGGGGAGCTGTTTTTT
CASSLAGTNTGELFF
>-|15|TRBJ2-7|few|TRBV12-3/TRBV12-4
TGTGCCAGCAGTTTAAGGTGGGACACTGGCTACGAGCAGTACTTC
CASSLRWDTGYEQYF
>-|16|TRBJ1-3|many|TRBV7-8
TGTGCCAGCAGCTTAGAAGCGGGGAGCTCTGGAAACACCATATATTTT
CASSLEAGSSGNTIYF
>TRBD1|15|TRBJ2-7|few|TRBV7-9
TGTGCCAGCAGCTTAGGACAGGGGAGTTTCCACGAGCAGTACTTC
CASSLGQGSFHEQYF
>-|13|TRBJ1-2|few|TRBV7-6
TGTGCCAGCAGCTTAGAACCGAGATATGGCTACACCTTC
CASSLEPRYGYTF
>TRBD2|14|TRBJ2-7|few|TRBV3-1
TGTGCCAGCAGCCCAGGTGGGTTAGCGGGGGAGCAGTACTTC
CASSPGGLAGEQYF
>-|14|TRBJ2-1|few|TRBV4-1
TGCGCCAGCAGCCAAGCCCCTGAGGGGTATGAGCAGTTCTTC
CASSQAPEGYEQFF
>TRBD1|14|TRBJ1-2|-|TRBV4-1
TGCGCCAGCAGCCAAGGGACAGGGGGGCGAGGCTACACCTTC
CASSQGTGGRGYTF
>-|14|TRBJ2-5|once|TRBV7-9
TGTGCCAGCAGCTTGGAGCCTTACCAAGAGACCCAGTACTTC
CASSLEPYQETQYF
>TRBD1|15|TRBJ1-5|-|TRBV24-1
TGTGCCACCAGTGAAACAGGGGCGGGCAATCAGCCCCAGCATTTT
CATSETGAGNQPQHF
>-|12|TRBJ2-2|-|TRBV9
TGTGCCAGCAGTGGGGATGGGGGGCGGCTGTTTTTT
CASSGDGGRLFF
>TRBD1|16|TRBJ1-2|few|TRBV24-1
TGTGCCACCAAGCAGGGGGCGAATATAGCTAACTATGGCTACACCTTC
CATKQGANIANYGYTF
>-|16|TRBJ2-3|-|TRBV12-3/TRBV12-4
TGTGCCAGCAGTTCCCCTCTACCCTCTAGCACAGATACGCAGTATTTT
CASSSPLPSSTDTQYF
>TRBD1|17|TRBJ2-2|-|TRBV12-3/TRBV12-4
TGTGCCAGCAGTTTAGCGGGGACAGCACTCAACACCGGGGAGCTGTTTTTT
CASSLAGTALNTGELFF
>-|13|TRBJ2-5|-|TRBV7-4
TGTGCCAGCAGCCCTTCGGCGGCGCCGACCCAGTACTTC
CASSPSAAPTQYF
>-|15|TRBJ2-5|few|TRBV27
TGTGCCAGCAGTTTAAGGTGGGGGGGCAGCGAGACCCAGTACTTC
CASSLRWGGSETQYF
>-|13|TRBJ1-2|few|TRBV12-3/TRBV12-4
TGTGCCAGCAGCCTGACAAATTATTATGGCTACACCTTC
CASSLTNYYGYTF